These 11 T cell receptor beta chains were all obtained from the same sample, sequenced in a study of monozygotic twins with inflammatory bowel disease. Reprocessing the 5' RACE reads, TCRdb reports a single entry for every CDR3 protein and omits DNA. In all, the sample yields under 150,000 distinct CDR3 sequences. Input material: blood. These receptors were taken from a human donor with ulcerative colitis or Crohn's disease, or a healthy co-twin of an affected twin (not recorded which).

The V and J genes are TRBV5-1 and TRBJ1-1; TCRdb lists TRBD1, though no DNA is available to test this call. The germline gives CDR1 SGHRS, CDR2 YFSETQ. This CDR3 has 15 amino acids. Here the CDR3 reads CASSLEGARVTEAFF.

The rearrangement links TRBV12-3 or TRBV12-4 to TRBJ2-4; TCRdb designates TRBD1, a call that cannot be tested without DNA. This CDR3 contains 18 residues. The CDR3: CASSLRQGRTLAKNIQYF.

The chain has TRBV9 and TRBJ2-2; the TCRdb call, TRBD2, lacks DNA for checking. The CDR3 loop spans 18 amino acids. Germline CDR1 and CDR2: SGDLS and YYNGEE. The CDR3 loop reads CASSAEVAGGRYTGELFF.

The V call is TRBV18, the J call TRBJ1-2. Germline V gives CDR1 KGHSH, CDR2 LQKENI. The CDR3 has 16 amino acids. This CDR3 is CASSPPGTTANYGYTF.

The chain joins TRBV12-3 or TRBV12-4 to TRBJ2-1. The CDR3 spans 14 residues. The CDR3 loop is CASNFQGFYNEQFF.

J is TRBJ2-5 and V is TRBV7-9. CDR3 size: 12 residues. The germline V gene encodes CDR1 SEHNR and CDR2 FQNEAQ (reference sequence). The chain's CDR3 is CATNAVQETQYF.

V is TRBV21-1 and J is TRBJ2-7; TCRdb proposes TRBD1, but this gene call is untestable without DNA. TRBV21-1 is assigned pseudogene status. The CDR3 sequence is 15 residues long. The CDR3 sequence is CASSKGHPGIYEQYF.

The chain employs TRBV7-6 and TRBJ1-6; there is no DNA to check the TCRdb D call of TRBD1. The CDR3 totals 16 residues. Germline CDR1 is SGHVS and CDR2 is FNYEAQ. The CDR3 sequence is CASSFGNRGTFSPLHF.

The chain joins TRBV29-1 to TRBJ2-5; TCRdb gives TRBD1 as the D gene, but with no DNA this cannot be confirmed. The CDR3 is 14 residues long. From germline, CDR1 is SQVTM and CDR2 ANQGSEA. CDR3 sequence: CSVERTASVEAQYF.

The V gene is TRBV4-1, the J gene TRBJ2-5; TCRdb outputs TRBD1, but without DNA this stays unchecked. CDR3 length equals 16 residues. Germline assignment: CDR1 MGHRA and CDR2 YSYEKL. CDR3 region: CASSQVPIPGQETQYF.

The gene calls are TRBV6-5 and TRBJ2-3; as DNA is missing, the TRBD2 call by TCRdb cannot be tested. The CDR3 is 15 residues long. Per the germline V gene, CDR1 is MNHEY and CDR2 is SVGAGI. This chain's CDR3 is CASSYEISGGYTQYF.